This T cell receptor (beta chain) was captured by sequencing in a study of human T cells and chemical hapten exposure. Germline V lookup: CDR1 SQVTM, CDR2 ANQGSEA. The CDR3 runs 20 residues. V dropped 6 bases and J dropped 0; count of bases not matched to a gene: 17. Time point here: patch test 2, 6 weeks after DPC sensitization. The treatment denotes: therapeutic diphenylcyclopropenone sensitization with weekly scalp DPC. One entry per CDR3 protein results from TCRdb running MiXCR on the RACE reads. The table has more than 75,000 distinct CDR3 sequences, 9.5% to 13% seen once. This clonotype was detected many times.

The source was whole blood, collected in connection with sensitization to the hapten diphenylcyclopropenone (DPC). This TCR was recovered from a woman in her twenties or thirties with alopecia areata. Some clones in this sample may be carry-over from other donors' samples. This rearrangement joins TRBV29-1 to TRBJ2-6; 10 bases fit TRBD1. The CDR3 reads CSVGMHAPGQGNSGANVLTF. CDR3 in DNA: TGCAGCGTCGGTATGCATGCCCCGGGACAGGGGAACTCTGGGGCCAACGTCCTGACTTTC. Full variable domain (rest looked up from reference TRBV29-1 and TRBJ2-6): SAVISQKPSRDICQRGTSLTIQCQVDSQVTMMFWYRQQPGQSLTLIATANQGSEATYESGFVIDKFPISRPNLTFSTLTVSNMSPEDSSIYLCSVGMHAPGQGNSGANVLTFGAGSRLTVL.